The rows below give T cell receptor beta chains drawn from one sample of a study of blood T cells in healthy people across ages. A single record per CDR3 protein comes from TCRdb applying MiXCR to the 5' RACE reads. Of about 1 million distinct CDR3 sequences in the sample, roughly 45% were seen once. Material for sequencing was blood. These receptor sequences come from a woman aged 55-69 years in good health. Each CDR3 is given with its conserved first and last residue. The D gene is left open where the match is weak. Clone size is not always given. Where it is, it says once, few, many or a class for expanded clones.

V gene	J gene	D gene	clone size	CDR3 length	CDR3 protein	CDR3 DNA
TRBV4-1	TRBJ1-6	.	few	15	CASSLVEADNSPLHF	TGCGCCAGCAGCCTAGTGGAGGCAGATAATTCACCCCTCCACTTT
TRBV10-3	TRBJ2-1	TRBD1	.	14	CAISGGTEYNEQFF	TGTGCCATCAGTGGAGGGACAGAATACAATGAGCAGTTCTTC
TRBV15	TRBJ1-4	.	.	13	CATSTGPGEKLFF	TGTGCCACCAGTACCGGACCGGGGGAAAAACTGTTTTTT
TRBV20-1	TRBJ2-4	.	few	14	CSARRDWLKNIQYF	TGCAGTGCCAGACGGGACTGGCTAAAAAACATTCAGTACTTC
TRBV12-3/TRBV12-4	TRBJ1-5	.	.	17	CASIREGAANSNQPQHF	TGTGCCAGCATCCGGGAAGGGGCCGCGAATAGCAATCAGCCCCAGCATTTT
TRBV5-4	TRBJ2-5	.	.	15	CASSGRDTPSETQYF	TGTGCCAGCAGCGGAAGGGACACCCCGTCGGAGACCCAGTACTTC
TRBV2	TRBJ2-1	.	.	16	CASRAQTGNSYNEQFF	TGTGCCAGCAGAGCTCAGACTGGAAACTCCTACAATGAGCAGTTCTTC
TRBV3-1	TRBJ2-3	.	few	14	CASSQGGPTDTQYF	TGTGCCAGCAGCCAGGGGGGACCCACAGATACGCAGTATTTT
TRBV5-1	TRBJ2-7	.	many	14	CASSCLLADYEQYF	TGCGCCAGCAGTTGTCTACTAGCAGACTACGAGCAGTACTTC
TRBV20-1	TRBJ2-1	TRBD1	few	14	CSATPPDRGHEQFF	TGCAGTGCTACCCCTCCGGACAGGGGGCATGAGCAGTTCTTC
TRBV2	TRBJ2-2	TRBD1	.	14	CASRETGVDGELFF	TGTGCCAGCAGGGAGACAGGGGTGGACGGGGAGCTGTTTTTT
TRBV9	TRBJ1-5	.	.	15	CASSVDGGGNQPQHF	TGTGCCAGCAGCGTAGACGGGGGGGGCAATCAGCCCCAGCATTTT
TRBV30	TRBJ2-7	TRBD1	.	13	CAWSETGTGEQYF	TGTGCCTGGAGTGAAACAGGGACAGGGGAGCAGTACTTC
TRBV25-1	TRBJ2-4	.	few	12	CASSEGEIAQYF	TGTGCCAGCAGTGAAGGAGAGATCGCCCAGTACTTC
TRBV5-4	TRBJ2-5	.	.	14	CASSSDISYSEQYF	TGTGCCAGCAGCTCGGACATCTCATATAGTGAGCAGTACTTC
TRBV5-6	TRBJ2-7	TRBD1	few	16	CASSLEGQGAYNEQYF	TGTGCCAGCAGCTTGGAAGGACAGGGGGCTTACAATGAGCAGTACTTC
TRBV27	TRBJ2-7	.	few	16	CASSSSRGRASYEQYF	TGTGCCAGCAGTTCGAGCAGGGGGAGGGCATCCTACGAGCAGTACTTC
TRBV12-3/TRBV12-4	TRBJ2-3	TRBD2	.	17	CASSLRLAGISTDTQYF	TGTGCCAGCAGTTTGAGACTAGCGGGGATAAGCACAGATACGCAGTATTTT